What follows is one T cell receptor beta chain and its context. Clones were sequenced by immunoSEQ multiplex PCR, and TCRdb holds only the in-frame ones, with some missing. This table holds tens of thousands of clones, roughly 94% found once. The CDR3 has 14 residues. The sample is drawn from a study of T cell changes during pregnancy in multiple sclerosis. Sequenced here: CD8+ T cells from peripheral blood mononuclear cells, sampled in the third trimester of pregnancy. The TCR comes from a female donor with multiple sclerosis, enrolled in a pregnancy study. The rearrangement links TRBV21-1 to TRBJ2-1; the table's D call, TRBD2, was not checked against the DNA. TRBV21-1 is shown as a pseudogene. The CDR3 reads CASSRIGDSGEQFF. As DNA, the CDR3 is TGTGCCAGCAGCAGAATTGGAGATTCGGGTGAGCAGTTCTTC.